The rows below give T cell receptor beta chains drawn from one sample of a study of response to subunit inactivated influenza vaccine. MiXCR, applied by TCRdb to the RT-PCR reads, yields one record per CDR3 protein. The sample has around 850,000 distinct CDR3 sequences; about a fifth are singletons. The sample in question was PBMCs from blood, obtained more than 4 days after vaccination. These receptors were obtained from a man aged 45-60 years who received an inactivated influenza vaccine. Both conserved end residues are part of each CDR3. The D gene is left open where the match is weak. The size field is filled for only some rows; it gives once, few, many or a size class.

abundance	j_gene	v_gene	d_gene	CDR3aa	CDR3nt
NA	TRBJ2-7	TRBV29-1	NA	CSVEVATYEQYF	TGCAGCGTTGAAGTGGCTACCTACGAGCAGTACTTC
NA	TRBJ2-1	TRBV10-3	TRBD1	CAISDLTGTGVWGDEQFF	TGTGCCATCAGTGACTTAACCGGGACAGGGGTCTGGGGCGATGAGCAGTTCTTC
few	TRBJ2-7	TRBV10-2	NA	CASSDSSWRDEQYF	TGCGCCAGCAGTGACTCATCGTGGCGGGACGAGCAGTACTTC
many	TRBJ2-7	TRBV12-3/TRBV12-4	NA	CASSFSLAIEQYF	TGTGCCAGCAGTTTTAGCCTAGCCATCGAGCAGTACTTC
NA	TRBJ2-7	TRBV20-1	TRBD2	CSAGRGGSFYEQYF	TGCAGTGCTGGCCGGGGCGGGAGTTTCTACGAGCAGTACTTC
many	TRBJ1-1	TRBV20-1	NA	CSARYRHTEAFF	TGCAGTGCTAGGTACAGACACACTGAAGCTTTCTTT
few	TRBJ1-5	TRBV12-3/TRBV12-4	NA	CASSPAADQPQHF	TGTGCCAGCAGTCCGGCTGCGGATCAGCCCCAGCATTTT
NA	TRBJ2-2	TRBV6-2/TRBV6-3	TRBD2	CASRPSGGGSGELFF	TGTGCCAGCAGACCCTCCGGGGGGGGTTCCGGGGAGCTGTTTTTT
NA	TRBJ2-7	TRBV5-1	NA	CASSLGPGNIGYEQYF	TGCGCCAGCAGCTTGGGTCCAGGGAACATTGGTTACGAGCAGTACTTC
few	TRBJ1-6	TRBV4-2	NA	CASSQPRADSPLHF	TGTGCCAGCAGCCAACCCCGGGCGGATTCACCCCTCCACTTT
NA	TRBJ2-7	TRBV5-5	NA	CASSLGRGLYYEQYF	TGTGCCAGCAGCTTAGGCAGGGGCCTCTACTACGAGCAGTACTTC
few	TRBJ1-1	TRBV6-5	NA	CASSYSLGDTNTEAFF	TGTGCCAGCAGTTACTCGCTAGGGGACACCAACACTGAAGCTTTCTTT
few	TRBJ1-1	TRBV5-1	NA	CASSLSGAERNTEAFF	TGCGCCAGCAGCTTGTCCGGGGCTGAACGGAACACTGAAGCTTTCTTT
NA	TRBJ2-7	TRBV12-3/TRBV12-4	NA	CASSWEPNYEQYF	TGTGCCAGCAGTTGGGAACCAAACTACGAGCAGTACTTC
NA	TRBJ1-1	TRBV9	NA	CASSVPGGEAFF	TGTGCCAGCAGCGTGCCCGGCGGTGAAGCTTTCTTT
NA	TRBJ2-5	TRBV7-9	TRBD1	CASSLPTGEYQETQYF	TGTGCCAGCAGCCTTCCGACAGGGGAGTACCAAGAGACCCAGTACTTC
few	TRBJ2-3	TRBV10-3	NA	CAISDLREFSTDTQYF	TGTGCCATCAGTGATCTCAGGGAGTTTAGCACAGATACGCAGTATTTT
NA	TRBJ2-7	TRBV24-1	NA	CATSDQFSEQYF	TGTGCCACCAGTGATCAGTTTAGCGAGCAGTACTTC
many	TRBJ1-1	TRBV5-1	TRBD1	CASSKKDRGTEAFF	TGCGCCAGCAGCAAAAAAGACAGGGGCACTGAAGCTTTCTTT
few	TRBJ2-3	TRBV5-1	TRBD1	CASSWAGTGTKDTQYF	TGCGCCAGCAGCTGGGCCGGGACAGGGACTAAAGATACGCAGTATTTT
few	TRBJ2-5	TRBV10-3	NA	CAISESSPRETQYF	TGTGCCATCAGTGAGTCGAGTCCCCGAGAGACCCAGTACTTC
many	TRBJ2-7	TRBV12-3/TRBV12-4	TRBD1	CASSRGQVGYEQYF	TGTGCCAGCAGTCGGGGACAGGTCGGGTACGAGCAGTACTTC
few	TRBJ2-2	TRBV10-3	TRBD2	CATVAGTRNTGELFF	TGTGCCACCGTTGCCGGGACTAGGAACACCGGGGAGCTGTTTTTT
NA	TRBJ2-2	TRBV4-1	NA	CASSQVGRAGELFF	TGCGCCAGCAGCCAAGTGGGGCGGGCCGGGGAGCTGTTTTTT
few	TRBJ1-5	TRBV12-3/TRBV12-4	NA	CASSFEGSGNQPQHF	TGTGCCAGCAGTTTTGAGGGGTCGGGCAATCAGCCCCAGCATTTT
few	TRBJ2-1	TRBV5-1	NA	CASSLSPGEDYNEQFF	TGCGCCAGCAGCTTGTCCCCGGGCGAAGACTACAATGAGCAGTTCTTC
NA	TRBJ2-6	TRBV5-6	TRBD1	CASSSPGQGASGANVLTF	TGTGCCAGCAGCTCGCCGGGACAGGGGGCTTCTGGGGCCAACGTCCTGACTTTC
NA	TRBJ2-5	TRBV7-8	NA	CASTRLGAGAQETQYF	TGTGCCAGCACCCGACTGGGGGCGGGAGCGCAAGAGACCCAGTACTTC
few	TRBJ2-1	TRBV5-1	NA	CASSPITGANEQFF	TGCGCCAGCAGTCCCATAACCGGGGCCAATGAGCAGTTCTTC
few	TRBJ2-3	TRBV9	TRBD2	CASRRDYSTDTQYF	TGTGCCAGCAGGCGGGACTACAGCACAGATACGCAGTATTTT
few	TRBJ2-1	TRBV2	NA	CATQGDKYNEQFF	TGTGCCACCCAAGGGGACAAATACAATGAGCAGTTCTTC
few	TRBJ2-5	TRBV12-3/TRBV12-4	NA	CASSPHPPGETQYF	TGTGCCAGCAGCCCTCACCCCCCCGGGGAGACCCAGTACTTC
NA	TRBJ2-6	TRBV20-1	NA	CSARDGRTRGANVLTF	TGCAGTGCTAGAGACGGACGGACGAGAGGGGCCAACGTCCTGACTTTC
NA	TRBJ2-6	TRBV28	NA	CASSFPRGGAGANVLTF	TGTGCCAGCAGTTTCCCCCGAGGGGGGGCTGGGGCCAACGTCCTGACTTTC
many	TRBJ2-5	TRBV7-2	NA	CASSPDPWVETQYF	TGTGCCAGCAGCCCCGACCCGTGGGTGGAGACCCAGTACTTC
few	TRBJ2-2	TRBV4-2	NA	CASSPRAGELFF	TGTGCCAGCAGCCCCCGGGCCGGGGAGCTGTTTTTT
NA	TRBJ2-1	TRBV10-3	NA	CAISESADNEQFF	TGTGCCATCAGTGAGTCGGCAGACAATGAGCAGTTCTTC
few	TRBJ2-7	TRBV6-2/TRBV6-3	NA	CASSYEAPAYEQYF	TGTGCCAGCAGTTATGAGGCTCCTGCCTACGAGCAGTACTTC
NA	TRBJ1-6	TRBV28	NA	CASSLWVAREGSPLHF	TGTGCCAGCAGTTTATGGGTGGCCAGGGAGGGTTCACCCCTCCACTTT
NA	TRBJ1-1	TRBV12-3/TRBV12-4	NA	CASLGGATEAFF	TGTGCCAGCCTTGGCGGCGCCACTGAAGCTTTCTTT
few	TRBJ2-1	TRBV12-3/TRBV12-4	TRBD2	CASSQGGLAGEEQFF	TGTGCCAGCAGTCAGGGAGGGCTAGCGGGGGAAGAGCAGTTCTTC
NA	TRBJ1-4	TRBV12-3/TRBV12-4	NA	CASSSPAGLVNEKLFF	TGTGCCAGCAGTAGCCCAGCGGGTCTAGTCAATGAAAAACTGTTTTTT
NA	TRBJ2-2	TRBV5-1	NA	CASSFLVGGDTGELFF	TGCGCCAGCAGCTTCCTTGTAGGGGGTGACACCGGGGAGCTGTTTTTT
few	TRBJ2-5	TRBV20-1	TRBD2	CSASGVAGLRETQYF	TGCAGTGCTAGTGGAGTAGCGGGACTTCGGGAGACCCAGTACTTC
few	TRBJ2-1	TRBV6-2/TRBV6-3	TRBD1	CASSYNDRVSLTEQFF	TGTGCCAGCAGTTACAATGACAGGGTCTCGCTCACTGAGCAGTTCTTC
few	TRBJ2-5	TRBV20-1	NA	CSARDLEALGETQYF	TGCAGTGCTAGAGATCTCGAGGCCCTGGGAGAGACCCAGTACTTC